Here is one TCR beta chain with its context. The data belong to a study of cytomegalovirus exposure and HLA in healthy donors. Clones were read by immunoSEQ multiplex PCR, and TCRdb kept only the in-frame ones, dropping some. There are some 150,000 clones in the sample; 91% occur only once, and 0.6% to 0.8% lies in the top ten. The sequencing sample was made of PBMCs. The receptor comes from a man younger than 35 in good health and CMV-seronegative.

In nucleotides, the CDR3 is TGTGCCAGCAGCCAAGATCGGCTTGGACTAGCGGCGTACAATGAGCAGTTCTTC. As protein: CASSQDRLGLAAYNEQFF. This chain uses TRBV4-2 with TRBJ2-1; 10 nucleotides agree with TRBD2. The CDR3 spans 18 residues. Germline V gene data show CDR1 as LGHNA and CDR2 as YNFKEQ. V was pared by 0 bases and J by 4 bases, with 9 bases of the junction left unmatched.